The next 16 T cell receptor beta chains were all read from a single sample in a study of T-cell reconstitution after alpha-beta-depleted transplantation in children (dated by TCRdb to 2016 to 2018). Sample treatment or condition, as interpreted from the label and publication: allogeneic hematopoietic cell transplantation with graft depleted of TCRalphabeta T cells and CD19 B cells. Libraries came from PCR. Sequencer: Illumina HiSeq 2500. TCR libraries were prepared with molecular barcoding, using unique molecular identifiers to normalize TCRbeta repertoire quantification. TCRdb's own reprocessing of the public reads used fastp at Q25 and MiXCR and kept productive beta chains. For every CDR3 protein sequence, its rows merge into one entry that carries the most common genes and DNA. The sample yields more than 120,000 distinct CDR3 sequences; more than 8% were counted once. The ten most abundant clones make up 15% to 20% of the sample.

The specimen was PBMCs, mostly from graft donor cells, collected 180 days after TCRalphabeta/CD19-depleted stem cell transplant. The receptors were gathered from a female patient aged 2 to 10 who had a stem cell transplant for congenital amegakaryocytic thrombocytopenia, so the T cells may come from the graft donor.

This clonotype was found many times. The rearrangement links TRBV29-1 to TRBJ2-7, with 7 bases that match TRBD1. Germline V gene sequence: CDR1 SQVTM, CDR2 ANQGSEA. V shed 6 bases and J 5 bases; nucleotides not matched to a gene: 10. The CDR3 length is 13 residues. The CDR3 DNA reads as TGCAGCGTCCAGACAGGGACGGCTAACGAGCAGTACTTC. Amino acids: CSVQTGTANEQYF.

In its sample, this clonotype was seen a few times. This rearrangement joins TRBV12-3 or TRBV12-4 to TRBJ2-2; the D gene is possibly TRBD1 (5 bases). The V end lost 0 bases, the J end lost 2 bases, and 19 bases lay between the germline ends. CDR3 length: 19 residues. For the CDR3, the DNA is TGTGCCAGCAGTTTAGCGTATTACAGGATCTTACCTAACACCGGGGAGCTGTTTTTT. This translates into CASSLAYYRILPNTGELFF.

This clonotype was seen only a few times. J is TRBJ2-3 and V is TRBV6-1; D unresolved. The V end lost 10 bases, the J end lost 1 base, and 18 bases lay between the germline ends. This CDR3 region has 15 residues. From germline, CDR1 is MNHNS and CDR2 SASEGT. As DNA, the CDR3 is TGTGCCAACCGAGGACCCGGAAAAGGCACAGATACGCAGTATTTT. Encoded protein: CANRGPGKGTDTQYF.

V gene TRBV10-3 combines with J gene TRBJ2-1; a possible D gene is TRBD2 (6 bases). This CDR3 has 14 amino acids. From germline, CDR1 is ENHRY and CDR2 SYGVKD. V lost 6 bases, J lost 5 bases, and 14 bases lay in between. The CDR3 sequence is CAISLGGSHNEQFF. CDR3 nucleotide sequence: TGTGCCATCAGCCTTGGGGGGTCCCACAATGAGCAGTTCTTC.

The rearrangement links TRBV5-1 to TRBJ2-3; the match to TRBD1 covers 7 bases. With V trimmed by 4 bases and J by 2 bases, 4 bases remained unmatched. CDR1 SGHRS and CDR2 YFSETQ come from the germline V gene. The CDR3 spans 14 residues. The CDR3 DNA is TGCGCCAGCAGCGCAGGACAGGTCACAGATACGCAGTATTTT. It encodes CASSAGQVTDTQYF.

Ten or more counts support this clonotype. The chain couples TRBV5-1 to TRBJ2-3; 9 nucleotides agree with TRBD2. The germline V gene encodes CDR1 SGHRS and CDR2 YFSETQ. The CDR3 totals 15 residues. Trimming removed 6 bases from V and 2 bases from J; junction bases left unmatched: 7. In nucleotides, the CDR3 is TGCGCCAGCACCGACGGCGGGGGGGCCACAGATACGCAGTATTTT. Its protein product is CASTDGGGATDTQYF.

This clonotype has a count of ten or more. The V and J genes are TRBV14 and TRBJ2-3; maybe TRBD1 (5 bases). The CDR3 is 13 amino acids. V lost 5 bases and J 5 bases, leaving 11 bases between the germline ends. CDR1 is SGHDN, CDR2 FVKESK, per germline. CDR3 residues: CASSWTTQDTQYF. The CDR3 nucleotides read TGTGCCAGCAGCTGGACAACTCAAGATACGCAGTATTTT.

In this sample, this clonotype turned up many times. The chain recombines TRBV7-9 with TRBJ2-7; D remains unclear. Looked up from germline, CDR1 is SEHNR and CDR2 is FQNEAQ (reference sequence). The CDR3 is made up of 14 amino acids. The germline V and J ends were trimmed by 4 bases and 0 bases, with 10 bases remaining between them. The CDR3 loop reads CASSSTRSSYEQYF. The CDR3 DNA is TGTGCCAGCAGCTCCACCCGGAGCTCCTACGAGCAGTACTTC.

The chain has TRBV20-1 and TRBJ1-2, with D tentatively TRBD1 (6 bases). The CDR3 is made up of 12 amino acids. Germline CDR1 reads DFQATT; CDR2 reads SNEGSKA (reference sequence). Trimming took 2 bases from V and 8 from J, leaving 12 bases between them. CDR3 sequence: CSARRPGEGYTF. The CDR3 region has the DNA TGCAGTGCTAGAAGGCCAGGGGAAGGCTACACCTTC.

This clonotype was seen at least ten times. The chain is built from TRBV12-3 or TRBV12-4 and TRBJ2-7; weak D call: TRBD2 (5 bases). The V end lost 4 bases, the J end lost 3 bases, and 10 bases lay between the germline ends. CDR3 length: 13 residues. CDR3 amino acids: CASSSPRDYEQYF. CDR3 bases: TGTGCCAGCAGTTCTCCGAGGGACTACGAGCAGTACTTC.

This clonotype has a count of ten or more. The chain employs TRBV5-1 and TRBJ2-7, with D uncertain. Germline V lookup: CDR1 SGHRS, CDR2 YFSETQ. The CDR3 extends over 12 amino acids. The ends were cut back, 1 base at V and 4 bases at J, with 6 bases in the middle. The CDR3 DNA follows: TGCGCCAGCAGCTTGTGGCCTTACGAGCAGTACTTC. Its translation: CASSLWPYEQYF.

This clonotype was observed a few times. This chain uses TRBV28 with TRBJ1-4; D possibly corresponds to TRBD1 (5 bases). Between the trimmed V and J ends, which lost 8 bases and 6 bases, there was a span of 16 bases. This CDR3 is 14 amino acids long. The germline gives CDR1 MDHEN, CDR2 SYDVKM. The CDR3 region has the DNA TGTGCCAGCTATATACAGGACGGCCATGAAAAACTGTTTTTT. Protein: CASYIQDGHEKLFF.

Details on this clonotype: A much more abundant neighbour one base away suggests this may be a read error. The gene calls are TRBV5-1 and TRBJ1-5; no reliable D call. V was trimmed by 1 base and J by 3 bases, leaving 8 bases between them. There are 14 residues in the CDR3. Germline V gives CDR1 SGHRS, CDR2 YFSETQ. The DNA for the CDR3 is TGCGCCAGCAGCTTGTCATGGAACAATCAGCCCCAGCATTTT. This codes for CASSLSWNNQPQHF.

In this sample, this clonotype turned up a few times. This chain connects TRBV7-3 to TRBJ2-7, with D unclear. CDR1 and CDR2 from the germline V gene are SGHTA and FQGTGA. The V gene lost 8 bases and the J gene lost 6 bases, with 14 bases spanning the gap. The CDR3 sequence is 12 residues long. The CDR3 DNA reads TGTGCCAGCGGCGGCGCCGATGGCGAGCAGTACTTC. Its protein is CASGGADGEQYF.

In regard to this clonotype: This may come from a read error, since a much larger clone is one base off. The V call is TRBV3-1, the J call TRBJ2-7; D not resolved. V lost 2 bases, J lost 5 bases, and 4 bases lay in between. The CDR3 contains 11 residues. The germline CDR1 and CDR2 sequences are LGHDT and YNNKEL (reference sequence). The DNA of the CDR3 is TGTGCCAGCAGCCAAACCAACGAGCAGTACTTC. This gives the protein CASSQTNEQYF.

The chain combines TRBV12-3 or TRBV12-4 with TRBJ2-1; a possible D gene is TRBD1 (6 bases). The CDR3 is 15 residues long. V was clipped by 2 bases and J by 1 base, with 9 bases between them. This CDR3 is CASSLIQGSYNEQFF. In DNA, the CDR3 is TGTGCCAGCAGTTTAATCCAGGGGTCCTACAATGAGCAGTTCTTC.